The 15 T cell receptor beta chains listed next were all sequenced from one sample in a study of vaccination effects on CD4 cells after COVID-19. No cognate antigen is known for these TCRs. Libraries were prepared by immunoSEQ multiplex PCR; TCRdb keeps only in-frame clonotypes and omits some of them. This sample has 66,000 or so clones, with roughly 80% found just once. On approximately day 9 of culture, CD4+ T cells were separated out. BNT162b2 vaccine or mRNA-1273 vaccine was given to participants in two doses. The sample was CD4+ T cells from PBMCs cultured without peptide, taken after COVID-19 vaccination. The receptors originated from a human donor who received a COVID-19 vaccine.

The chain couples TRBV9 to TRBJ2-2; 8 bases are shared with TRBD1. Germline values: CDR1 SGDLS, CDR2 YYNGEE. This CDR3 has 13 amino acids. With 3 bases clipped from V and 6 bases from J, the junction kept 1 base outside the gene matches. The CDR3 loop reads CASSGTGSGELFF. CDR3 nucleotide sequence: TGTGCCAGCAGCGGGACAGGGTCCGGGGAGCTGTTTTTT. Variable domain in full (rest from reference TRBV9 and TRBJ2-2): DSGVTQTPKHLITATGQRVTLRCSPRSGDLSVYWYQQSLDQGLQFLIQYYNGEERAKGNILERFSAQQFPDLHSELNLSSLELGDSALYFCASSGTGSGELFFGEGSRLTVL.

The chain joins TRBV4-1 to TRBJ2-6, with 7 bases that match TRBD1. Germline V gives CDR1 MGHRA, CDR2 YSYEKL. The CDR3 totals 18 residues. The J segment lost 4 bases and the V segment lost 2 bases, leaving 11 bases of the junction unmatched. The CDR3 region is CASSQPGGPARGANVLTF. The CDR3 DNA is TGCGCCAGCAGCCAACCAGGGGGACCGGCTCGAGGGGCCAACGTCCTGACTTTC.

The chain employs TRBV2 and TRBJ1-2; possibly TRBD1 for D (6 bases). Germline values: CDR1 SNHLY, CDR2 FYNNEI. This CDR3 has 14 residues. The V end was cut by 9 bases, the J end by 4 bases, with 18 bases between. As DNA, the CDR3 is TGTGCCAGAGGAGGCCAGGGGCTAGGCTATGGCTACACCTTC. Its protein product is CARGGQGLGYGYTF.

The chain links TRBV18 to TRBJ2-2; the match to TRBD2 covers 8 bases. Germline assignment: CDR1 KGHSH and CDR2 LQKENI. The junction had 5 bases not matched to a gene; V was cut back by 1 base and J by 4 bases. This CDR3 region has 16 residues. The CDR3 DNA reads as TGTGCCAGCTCACCACTACGGGGGGGCGTCACCGGGGAGCTGTTTTTT. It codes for CASSPLRGGVTGELFF.

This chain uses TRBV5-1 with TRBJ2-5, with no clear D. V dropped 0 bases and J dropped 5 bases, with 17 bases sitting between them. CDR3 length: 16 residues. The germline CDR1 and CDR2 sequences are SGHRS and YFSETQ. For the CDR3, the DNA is TGCGCCAGCAGCTTGGTTCTGGACCCCAGACGGGAGACCCAGTACTTC. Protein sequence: CASSLVLDPRRETQYF.

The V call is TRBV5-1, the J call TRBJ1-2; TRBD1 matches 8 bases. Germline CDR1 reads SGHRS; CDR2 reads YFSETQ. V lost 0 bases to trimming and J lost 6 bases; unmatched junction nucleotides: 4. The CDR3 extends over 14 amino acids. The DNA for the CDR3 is TGCGCCAGCAGCTTGGAGGGACAGGTCGATGGCTACACCTTC. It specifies CASSLEGQVDGYTF.

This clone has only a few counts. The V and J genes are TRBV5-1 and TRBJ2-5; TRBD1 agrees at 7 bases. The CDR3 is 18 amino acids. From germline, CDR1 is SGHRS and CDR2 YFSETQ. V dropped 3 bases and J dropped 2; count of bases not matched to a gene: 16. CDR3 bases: TGCGCCAGCAGCTCCTTAATAGGACAGGCCCGGGCACAAGAGACCCAGTACTTC. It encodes CASSSLIGQARAQETQYF. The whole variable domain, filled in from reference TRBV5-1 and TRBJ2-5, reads KAGVTQTPRYLIKTRGQQVTLSCSPISGHRSVSWYQQTPGQGLQFLFEYFSETQRNKGNFPGRFSGRQFSNSRSEMNVSTLELGDSALYLCASSSLIGQARAQETQYFGPGTRLLVL.

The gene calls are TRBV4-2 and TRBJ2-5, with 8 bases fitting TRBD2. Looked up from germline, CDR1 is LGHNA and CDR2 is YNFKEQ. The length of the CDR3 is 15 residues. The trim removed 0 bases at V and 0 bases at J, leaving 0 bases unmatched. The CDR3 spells CASSQEGLDQETQYF. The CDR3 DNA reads TGTGCCAGCAGCCAAGAGGGACTAGACCAAGAGACCCAGTACTTC.

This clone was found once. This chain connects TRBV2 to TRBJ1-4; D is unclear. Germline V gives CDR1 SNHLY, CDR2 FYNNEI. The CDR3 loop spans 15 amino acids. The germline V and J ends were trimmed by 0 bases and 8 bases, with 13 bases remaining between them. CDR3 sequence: CASSEAKAGVEKLFF. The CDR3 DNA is TGTGCCAGCAGTGAAGCTAAGGCTGGTGTAGAAAAACTGTTTTTT.

This CDR3 is CASSQTANEQYV. DNA for the CDR3: TGTGCCAGCAGTCAGACAGCTAACGAGCAGTACGTC. J is TRBJ2-7 and V is TRBV6-5; a possible D gene is TRBD1 (5 bases). The CDR3 covers 12 residues. Germline-derived CDR1 and CDR2 are MNHEY and SVGAGI. The ends were cut back, 5 bases at V and 5 bases at J, with 10 bases in the middle.

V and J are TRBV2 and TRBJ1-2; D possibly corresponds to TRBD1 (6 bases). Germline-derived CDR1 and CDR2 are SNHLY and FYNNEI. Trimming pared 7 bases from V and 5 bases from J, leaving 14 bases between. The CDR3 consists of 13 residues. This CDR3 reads CASNPDRLYGYTF. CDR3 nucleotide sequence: TGTGCCAGCAACCCCGACAGGTTATATGGCTACACCTTC.

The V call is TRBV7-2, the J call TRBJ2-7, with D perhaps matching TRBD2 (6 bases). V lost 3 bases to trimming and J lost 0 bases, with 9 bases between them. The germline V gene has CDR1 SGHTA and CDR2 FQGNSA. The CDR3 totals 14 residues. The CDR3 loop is CASSLGGASYEQYV. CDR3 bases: TGTGCCAGCAGCTTGGGCGGGGCCTCCTACGAGCAGTACGTC.

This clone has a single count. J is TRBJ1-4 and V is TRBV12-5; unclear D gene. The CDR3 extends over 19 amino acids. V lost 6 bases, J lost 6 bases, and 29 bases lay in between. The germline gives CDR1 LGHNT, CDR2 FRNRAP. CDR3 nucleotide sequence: TGTGCTAGTGGCCGCTCCTTAGGGTTAAGATCGGCAGGTTATGAAAAACTGTTTTTT. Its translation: CASGRSLGLRSAGYEKLFF. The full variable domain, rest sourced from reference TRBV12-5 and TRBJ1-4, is DARVTQTPRHKVTEMGQEVTMRCQPILGHNTVFWYRQTMMQGLELLAYFRNRAPLDDSGMPKDRFSAEMPDATLATLKIQPSEPRDSAVYFCASGRSLGLRSAGYEKLFFGSGTQLSVL.

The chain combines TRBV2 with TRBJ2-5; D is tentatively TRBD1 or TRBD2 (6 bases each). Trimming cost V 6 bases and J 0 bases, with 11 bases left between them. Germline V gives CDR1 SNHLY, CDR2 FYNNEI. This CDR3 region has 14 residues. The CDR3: CASSGGSYQETQYF. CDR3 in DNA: TGTGCCAGCAGCGGGGGCTCGTACCAAGAGACCCAGTACTTC.

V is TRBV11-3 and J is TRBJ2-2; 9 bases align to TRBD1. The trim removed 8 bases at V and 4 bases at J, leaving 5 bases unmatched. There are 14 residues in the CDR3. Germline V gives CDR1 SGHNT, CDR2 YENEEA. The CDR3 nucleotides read TGTGCCAGCGGCGGACAGGGGTTCACCGGGGAGCTGTTTTTT. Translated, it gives CASGGQGFTGELFF.